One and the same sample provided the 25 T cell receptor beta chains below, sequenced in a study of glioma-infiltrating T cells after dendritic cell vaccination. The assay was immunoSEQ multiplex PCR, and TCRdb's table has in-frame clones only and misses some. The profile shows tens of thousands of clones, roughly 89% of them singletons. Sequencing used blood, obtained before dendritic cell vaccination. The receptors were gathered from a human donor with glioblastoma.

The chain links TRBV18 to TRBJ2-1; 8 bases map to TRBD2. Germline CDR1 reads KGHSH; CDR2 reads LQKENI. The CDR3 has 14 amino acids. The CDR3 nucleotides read TGTGCGGTTACCTCGGGACTAGAAGTTGATGAGCAGTTCTTC. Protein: CAVTSGLEVDEQFF.

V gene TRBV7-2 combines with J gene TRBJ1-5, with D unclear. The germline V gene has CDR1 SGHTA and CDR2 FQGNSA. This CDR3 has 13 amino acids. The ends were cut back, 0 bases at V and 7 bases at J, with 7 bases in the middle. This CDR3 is CASSLAVGQPQHF. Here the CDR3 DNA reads TGTGCCAGCAGCTTAGCGGTGGGCCAGCCCCAGCATTTT.

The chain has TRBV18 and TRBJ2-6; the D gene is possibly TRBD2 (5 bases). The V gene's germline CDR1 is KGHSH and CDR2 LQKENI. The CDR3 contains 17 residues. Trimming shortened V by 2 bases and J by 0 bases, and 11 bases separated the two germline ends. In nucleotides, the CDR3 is TGTGCCAGCTCACCATCGGGGATTTACTCTGGGGCCAACGTCCTGACTTTC. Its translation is CASSPSGIYSGANVLTF. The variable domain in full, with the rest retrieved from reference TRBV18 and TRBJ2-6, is NAGVMQNPRHLVRRRGQEARLRCSPMKGHSHVYWYRQLPEEGLKFMVYLQKENIIDESGMPKERFSAEFPKEGPSILRIQQVVRGDSAAYFCASSPSGIYSGANVLTFGAGSRLTVL.

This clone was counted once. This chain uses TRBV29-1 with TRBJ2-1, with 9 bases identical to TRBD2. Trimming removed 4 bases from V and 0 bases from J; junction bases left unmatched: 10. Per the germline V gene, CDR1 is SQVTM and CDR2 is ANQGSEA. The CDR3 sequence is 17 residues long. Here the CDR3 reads CSVVRAGGISSYNEQFF. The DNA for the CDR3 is TGCAGCGTTGTACGAGCGGGAGGAATCAGCTCCTACAATGAGCAGTTCTTC.

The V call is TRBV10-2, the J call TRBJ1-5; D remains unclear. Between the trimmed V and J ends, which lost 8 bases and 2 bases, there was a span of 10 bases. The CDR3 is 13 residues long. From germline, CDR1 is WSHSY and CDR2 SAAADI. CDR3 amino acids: CASSSQGNQPQHF. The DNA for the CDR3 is TGCGCCAGCTCCTCCCAGGGCAATCAGCCCCAGCATTTT.

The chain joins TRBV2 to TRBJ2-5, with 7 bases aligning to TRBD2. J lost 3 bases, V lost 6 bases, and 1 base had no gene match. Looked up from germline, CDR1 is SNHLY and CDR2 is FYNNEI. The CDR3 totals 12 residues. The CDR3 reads CASRSGEETQYF. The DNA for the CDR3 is TGTGCCAGCAGGAGCGGGGAAGAGACCCAGTACTTC. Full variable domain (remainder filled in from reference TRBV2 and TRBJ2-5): EPEVTQTPSHQVTQMGQEVILRCVPISNHLYFYWYRQILGQKVEFLVSFYNNEISEKSEIFDDQFSVERPDGSNFTLKIRSTKLEDSAMYFCASRSGEETQYFGPGTRLLVL.

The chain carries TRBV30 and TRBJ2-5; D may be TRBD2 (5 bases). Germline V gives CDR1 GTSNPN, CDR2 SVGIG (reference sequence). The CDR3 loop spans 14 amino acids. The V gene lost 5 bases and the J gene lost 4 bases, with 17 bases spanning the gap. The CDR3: CAWGSWGAGETQYF. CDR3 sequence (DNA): TGTGCCTGGGGTAGTTGGGGAGCTGGAGAGACCCAGTACTTC.

CDR3 nucleotide sequence: TGTGCCAGCAGCTTGCCCGGGGGGCATGGCTACACCTTC. The encoded protein is CASSLPGGHGYTF. V gene TRBV5-8 combines with J gene TRBJ1-2; D is possibly TRBD1 (6 bases). The CDR3 is 13 amino acids. V lost 1 base and J 6 bases, leaving 10 bases between the germline ends. Per germline, CDR1 SGHTS and CDR2 YDEGEE.

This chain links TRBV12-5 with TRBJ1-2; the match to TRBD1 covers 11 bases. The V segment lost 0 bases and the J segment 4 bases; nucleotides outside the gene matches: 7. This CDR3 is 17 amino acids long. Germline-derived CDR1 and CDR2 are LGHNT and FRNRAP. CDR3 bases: TGTGCTAGTGGTTTGGTACGGGGGACAGGGGGAGGCTATGGCTACACCTTC. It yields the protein CASGLVRGTGGGYGYTF.

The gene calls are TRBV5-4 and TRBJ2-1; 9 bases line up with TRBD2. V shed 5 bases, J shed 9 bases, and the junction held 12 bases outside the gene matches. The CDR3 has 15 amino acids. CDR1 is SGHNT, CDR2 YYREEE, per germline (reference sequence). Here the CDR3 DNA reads TGTGCCAGCAGGACCGGGACTAGCCCTTCTGTTGAGCAGTTCTTC. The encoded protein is CASRTGTSPSVEQFF. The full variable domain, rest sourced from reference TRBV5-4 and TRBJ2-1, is ETGVTQSPTHLIKTRGQQVTLRCSSQSGHNTVSWYQQALGQGPQFIFQYYREEENGRGNFPPRFSGLQFPNYSSELNVNALELDDSALYLCASRTGTSPSVEQFFGPGTRLTVL.

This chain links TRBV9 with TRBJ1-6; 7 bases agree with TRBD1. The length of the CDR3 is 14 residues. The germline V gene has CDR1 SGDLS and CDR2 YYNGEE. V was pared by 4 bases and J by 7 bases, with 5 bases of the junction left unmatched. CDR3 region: CASSFRDSNSPLHF. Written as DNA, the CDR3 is TGTGCCAGCAGCTTCCGGGACAGCAATTCACCCCTCCACTTT.

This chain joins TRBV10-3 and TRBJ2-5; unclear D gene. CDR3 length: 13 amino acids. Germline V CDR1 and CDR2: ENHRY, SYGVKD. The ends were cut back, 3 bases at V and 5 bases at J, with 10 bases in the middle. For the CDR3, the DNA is TGTGCCATCAGTGATATGTCTCGGGAGACCCAGTACTTC. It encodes CAISDMSRETQYF.

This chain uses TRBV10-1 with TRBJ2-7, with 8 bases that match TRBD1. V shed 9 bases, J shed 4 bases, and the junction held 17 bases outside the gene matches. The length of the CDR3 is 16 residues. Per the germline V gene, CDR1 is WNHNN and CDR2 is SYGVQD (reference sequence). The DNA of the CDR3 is TGCGCCAGGATCTTGAGGGACAGGTCCGTTGGATACGAGCAGTACTTC. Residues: CARILRDRSVGYEQYF.

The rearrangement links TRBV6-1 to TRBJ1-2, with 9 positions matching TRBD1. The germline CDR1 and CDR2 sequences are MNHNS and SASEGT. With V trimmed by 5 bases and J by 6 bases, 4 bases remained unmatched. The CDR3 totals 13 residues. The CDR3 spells CASSRDRDDGYTF. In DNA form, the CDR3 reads TGTGCCAGCAGTAGGGACAGGGATGATGGCTACACCTTC.

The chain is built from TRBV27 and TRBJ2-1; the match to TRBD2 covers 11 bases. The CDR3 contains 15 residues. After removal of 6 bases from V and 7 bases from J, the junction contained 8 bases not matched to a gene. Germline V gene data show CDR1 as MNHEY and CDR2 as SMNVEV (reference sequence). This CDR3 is CASSLSGGALNEQFF. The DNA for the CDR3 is TGTGCCAGCAGCCTTAGCGGGGGGGCATTAAATGAGCAGTTCTTC.

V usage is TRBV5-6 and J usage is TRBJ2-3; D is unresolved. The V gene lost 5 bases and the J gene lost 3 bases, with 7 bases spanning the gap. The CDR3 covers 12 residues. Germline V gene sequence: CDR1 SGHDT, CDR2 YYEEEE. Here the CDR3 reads CASRSSTDTQYF. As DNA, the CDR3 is TGTGCCAGCAGGTCGTCTACAGATACGCAGTATTTT. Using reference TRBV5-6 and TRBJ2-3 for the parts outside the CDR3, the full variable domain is DAGVTQSPTHLIKTRGQQVTLRCSPKSGHDTVSWYQQALGQGPQFIFQYYEEEERQRGNFPDRFSGHQFPNYSSELNVNALLLGDSALYLCASRSSTDTQYFGPGTRLTVL.

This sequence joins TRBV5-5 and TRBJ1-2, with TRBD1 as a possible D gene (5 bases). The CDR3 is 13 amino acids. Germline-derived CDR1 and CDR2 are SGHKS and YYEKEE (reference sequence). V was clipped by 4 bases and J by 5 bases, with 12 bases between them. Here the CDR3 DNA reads TGTGCCAGCAGCGCGGGACCTGGATATGGCTACACCTTC. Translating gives CASSAGPGYGYTF.

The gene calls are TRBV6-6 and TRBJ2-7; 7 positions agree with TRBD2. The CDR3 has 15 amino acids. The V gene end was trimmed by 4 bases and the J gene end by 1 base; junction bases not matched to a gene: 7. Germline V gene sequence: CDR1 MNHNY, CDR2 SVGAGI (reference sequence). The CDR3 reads CASSSTSALSYEQYF. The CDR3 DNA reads TGTGCCAGCAGTTCTACTAGCGCCTTATCCTACGAGCAGTACTTC.

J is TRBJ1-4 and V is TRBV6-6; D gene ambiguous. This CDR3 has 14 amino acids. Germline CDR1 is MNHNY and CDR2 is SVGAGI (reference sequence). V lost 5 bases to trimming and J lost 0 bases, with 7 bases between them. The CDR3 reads CASSTVTTNEKLFF. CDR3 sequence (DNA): TGTGCCAGCAGTACGGTCACAACTAATGAAAAACTGTTTTTT.

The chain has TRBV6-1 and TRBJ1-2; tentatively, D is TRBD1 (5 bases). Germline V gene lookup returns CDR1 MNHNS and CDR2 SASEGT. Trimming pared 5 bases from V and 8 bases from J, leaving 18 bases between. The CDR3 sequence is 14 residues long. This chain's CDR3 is CASSPDGTPRGYTF. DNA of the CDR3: TGTGCCAGCAGTCCTGACGGGACTCCGCGAGGCTACACCTTC.

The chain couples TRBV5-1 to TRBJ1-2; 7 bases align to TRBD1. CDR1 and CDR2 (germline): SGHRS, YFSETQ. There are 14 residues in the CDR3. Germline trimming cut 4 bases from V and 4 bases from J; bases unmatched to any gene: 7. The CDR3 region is CASSLLTGSYGYTF. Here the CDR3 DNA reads TGCGCCAGCAGCCTTTTGACAGGGAGCTATGGCTACACCTTC.

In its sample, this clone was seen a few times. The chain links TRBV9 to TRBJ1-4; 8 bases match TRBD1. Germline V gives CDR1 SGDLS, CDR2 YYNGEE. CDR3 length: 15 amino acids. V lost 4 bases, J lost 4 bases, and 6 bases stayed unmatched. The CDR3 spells CASSFGTGVNEKLFF. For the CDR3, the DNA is TGTGCCAGCAGCTTTGGGACAGGCGTTAATGAAAAACTGTTTTTT.

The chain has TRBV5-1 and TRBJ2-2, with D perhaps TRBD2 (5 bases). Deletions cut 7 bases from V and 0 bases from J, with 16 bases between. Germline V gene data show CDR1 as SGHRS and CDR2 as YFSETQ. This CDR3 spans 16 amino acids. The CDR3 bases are TGCGCCAGCTTCCCGGGGATGGGCCCGAACACCGGGGAGCTGTTTTTT. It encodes CASFPGMGPNTGELFF.

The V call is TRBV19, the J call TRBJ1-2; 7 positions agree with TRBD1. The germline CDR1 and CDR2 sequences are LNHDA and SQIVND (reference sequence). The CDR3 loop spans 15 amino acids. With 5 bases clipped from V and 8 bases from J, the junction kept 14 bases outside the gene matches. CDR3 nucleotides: TGTGCCAGTAGTGGAACACAGGGGAGGCCGGGAGGCTACACCTTC. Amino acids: CASSGTQGRPGGYTF.

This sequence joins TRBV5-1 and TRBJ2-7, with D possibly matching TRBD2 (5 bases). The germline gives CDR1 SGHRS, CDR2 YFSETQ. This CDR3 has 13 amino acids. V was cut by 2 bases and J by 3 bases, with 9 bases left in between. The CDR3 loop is CASSFPGNYEQYF. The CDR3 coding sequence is TGCGCCAGCAGCTTTCCCGGGAACTACGAGCAGTACTTC. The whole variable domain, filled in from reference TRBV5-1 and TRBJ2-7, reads KAGVTQTPRYLIKTRGQQVTLSCSPISGHRSVSWYQQTPGQGLQFLFEYFSETQRNKGNFPGRFSGRQFSNSRSEMNVSTLELGDSALYLCASSFPGNYEQYFGPGTRLTVT.